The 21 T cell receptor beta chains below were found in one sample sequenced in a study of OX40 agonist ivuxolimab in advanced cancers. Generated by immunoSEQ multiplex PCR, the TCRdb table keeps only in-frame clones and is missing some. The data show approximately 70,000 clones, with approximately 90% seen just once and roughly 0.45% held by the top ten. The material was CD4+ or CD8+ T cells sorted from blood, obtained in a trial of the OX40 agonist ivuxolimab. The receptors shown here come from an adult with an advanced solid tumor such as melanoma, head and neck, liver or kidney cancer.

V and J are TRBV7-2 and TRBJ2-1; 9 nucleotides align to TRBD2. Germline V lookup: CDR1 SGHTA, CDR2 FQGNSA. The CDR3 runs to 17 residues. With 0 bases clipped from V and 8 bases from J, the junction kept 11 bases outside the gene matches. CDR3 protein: CASSLAAGTSRGDEQFF. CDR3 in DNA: TGTGCCAGCAGCTTAGCAGCCGGGACTAGCCGTGGGGATGAGCAGTTCTTC.

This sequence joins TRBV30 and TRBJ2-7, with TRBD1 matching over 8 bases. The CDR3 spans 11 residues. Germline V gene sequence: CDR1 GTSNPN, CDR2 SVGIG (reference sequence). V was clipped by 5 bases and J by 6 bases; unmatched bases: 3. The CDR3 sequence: CAWGTGGEQYF. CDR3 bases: TGTGCCTGGGGGACAGGCGGCGAGCAGTACTTC.

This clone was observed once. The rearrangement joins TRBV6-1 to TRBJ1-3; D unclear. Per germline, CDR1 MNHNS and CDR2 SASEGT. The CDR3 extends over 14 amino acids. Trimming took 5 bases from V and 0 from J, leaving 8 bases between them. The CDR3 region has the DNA TGTGCCAGCAGTTCCAGCACCTCTGGAAACACCATATATTTT. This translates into CASSSSTSGNTIYF.

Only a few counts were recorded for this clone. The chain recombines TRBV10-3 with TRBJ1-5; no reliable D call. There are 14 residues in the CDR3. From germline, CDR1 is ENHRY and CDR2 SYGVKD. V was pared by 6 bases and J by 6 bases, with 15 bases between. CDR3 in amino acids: CAISGNLLTQPQHF. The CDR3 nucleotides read TGTGCCATCAGCGGTAACCTGTTGACTCAGCCCCAGCATTTT.

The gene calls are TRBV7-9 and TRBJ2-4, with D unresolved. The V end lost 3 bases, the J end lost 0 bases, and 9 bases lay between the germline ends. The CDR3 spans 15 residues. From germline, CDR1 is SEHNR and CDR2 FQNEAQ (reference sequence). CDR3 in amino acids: CASSFQELAKNIQYF. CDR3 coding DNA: TGTGCCAGCAGCTTCCAGGAACTAGCCAAAAACATTCAGTACTTC.

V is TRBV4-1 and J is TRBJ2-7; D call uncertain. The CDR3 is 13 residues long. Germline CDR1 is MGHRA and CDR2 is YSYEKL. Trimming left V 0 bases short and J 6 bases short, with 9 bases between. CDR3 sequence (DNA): TGCGCCAGCAGCCAAGAAGGCTGGAGCGAGCAGTACTTC. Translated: CASSQEGWSEQYF.

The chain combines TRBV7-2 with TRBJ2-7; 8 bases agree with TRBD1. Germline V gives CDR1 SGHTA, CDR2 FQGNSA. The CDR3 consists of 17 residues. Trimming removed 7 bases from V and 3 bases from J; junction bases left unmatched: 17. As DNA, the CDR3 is TGTGCCAGCACCGCTTACCCTAATCTAGGACAGGGCTACGAGCAGTACTTC. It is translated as CASTAYPNLGQGYEQYF. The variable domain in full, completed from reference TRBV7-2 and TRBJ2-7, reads GAGVSQSPSNKVTEKGKDVELRCDPISGHTALYWYRQSLGQGLEFLIYFQGNSAPDKSGLPSDRFSAERTGGSVSTLTIQRTQQEDSAVYLCASTAYPNLGQGYEQYFGPGTRLTVT.

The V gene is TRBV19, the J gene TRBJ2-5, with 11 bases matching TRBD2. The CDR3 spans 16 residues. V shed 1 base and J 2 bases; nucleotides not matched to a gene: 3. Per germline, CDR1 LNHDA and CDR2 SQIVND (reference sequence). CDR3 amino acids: CASSIAGTSGQETQYF. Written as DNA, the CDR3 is TGTGCCAGTAGTATAGCAGGGACTAGCGGACAAGAGACCCAGTACTTC.

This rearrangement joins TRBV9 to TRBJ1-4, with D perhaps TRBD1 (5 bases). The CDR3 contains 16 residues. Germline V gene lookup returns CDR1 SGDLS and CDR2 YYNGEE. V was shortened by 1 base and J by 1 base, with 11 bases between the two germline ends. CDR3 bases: TGTGCCAGCAGCGTACGGGACGGGGAAACTAATGAAAAACTGTTTTTT. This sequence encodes CASSVRDGETNEKLFF.

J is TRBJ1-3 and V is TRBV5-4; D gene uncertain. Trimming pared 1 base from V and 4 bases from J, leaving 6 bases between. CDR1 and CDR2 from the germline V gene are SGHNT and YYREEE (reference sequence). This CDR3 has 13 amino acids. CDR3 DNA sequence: TGTGCCAGCAGCTTGATGGGCGGAAACACCATATATTTT. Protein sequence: CASSLMGGNTIYF.

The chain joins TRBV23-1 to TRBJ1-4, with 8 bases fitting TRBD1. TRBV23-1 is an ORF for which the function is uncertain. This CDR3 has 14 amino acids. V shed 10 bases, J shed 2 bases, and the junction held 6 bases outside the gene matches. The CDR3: CATRQGATNEKLFF. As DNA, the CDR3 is TGCGCCACCCGTCAGGGGGCTACTAATGAAAAACTGTTTTTT.

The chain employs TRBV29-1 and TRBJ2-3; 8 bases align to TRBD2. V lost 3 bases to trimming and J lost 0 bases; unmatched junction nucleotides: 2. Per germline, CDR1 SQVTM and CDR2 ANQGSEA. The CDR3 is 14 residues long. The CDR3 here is CSVEGGRSTDTQYF. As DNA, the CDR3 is TGCAGCGTTGAGGGCGGGAGGAGCACAGATACGCAGTATTTT.

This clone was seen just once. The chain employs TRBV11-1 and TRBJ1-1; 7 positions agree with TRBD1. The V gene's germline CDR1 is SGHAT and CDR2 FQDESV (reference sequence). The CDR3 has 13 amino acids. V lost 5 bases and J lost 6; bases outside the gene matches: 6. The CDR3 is CASSGYRGSEAFF. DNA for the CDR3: TGTGCCAGCAGCGGTTACAGGGGATCTGAAGCTTTCTTT.

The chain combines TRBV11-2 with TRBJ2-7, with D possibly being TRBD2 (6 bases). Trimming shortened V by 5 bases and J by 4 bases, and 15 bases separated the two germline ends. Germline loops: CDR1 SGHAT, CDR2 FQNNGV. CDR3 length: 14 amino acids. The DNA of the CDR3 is TGTGCCAGCAGCCAAGAGGCAGGGACTTACGAGCAGTACTTC. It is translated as CASSQEAGTYEQYF.

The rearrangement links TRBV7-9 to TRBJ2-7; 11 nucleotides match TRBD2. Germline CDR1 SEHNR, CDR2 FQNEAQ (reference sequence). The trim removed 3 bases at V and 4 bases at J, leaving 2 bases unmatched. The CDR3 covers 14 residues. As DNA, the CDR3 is TGTGCCAGCAGCTTCGGGACTAGCGGTTACGAGCAGTACTTC. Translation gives CASSFGTSGYEQYF.

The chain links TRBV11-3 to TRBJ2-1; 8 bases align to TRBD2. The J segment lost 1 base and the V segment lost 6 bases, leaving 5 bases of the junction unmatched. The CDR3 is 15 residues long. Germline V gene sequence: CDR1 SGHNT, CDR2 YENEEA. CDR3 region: CASSPIAGSYNEQFF. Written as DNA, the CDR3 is TGTGCCAGCAGTCCTATAGCGGGATCCTACAATGAGCAGTTCTTC.

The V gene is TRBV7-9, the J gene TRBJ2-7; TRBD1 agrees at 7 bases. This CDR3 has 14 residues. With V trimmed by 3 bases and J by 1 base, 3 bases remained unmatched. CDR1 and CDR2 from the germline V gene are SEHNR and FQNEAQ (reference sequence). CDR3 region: CASSFQGESYEQYF. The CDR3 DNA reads TGTGCCAGCAGCTTCCAGGGGGAGTCCTACGAGCAGTACTTC.

The CDR3 sequence is CASQSGSSYEQYF. Here the CDR3 DNA reads TGTGCCAGCCAAAGCGGGAGTTCCTACGAGCAGTACTTC. The J gene is TRBJ2-7, the V gene TRBV27, with 8 positions matching TRBD2. Germline V gene lookup returns CDR1 MNHEY and CDR2 SMNVEV (reference sequence). V was clipped by 8 bases and J by 1 base; unmatched bases: 4. The CDR3 sequence is 13 residues long.

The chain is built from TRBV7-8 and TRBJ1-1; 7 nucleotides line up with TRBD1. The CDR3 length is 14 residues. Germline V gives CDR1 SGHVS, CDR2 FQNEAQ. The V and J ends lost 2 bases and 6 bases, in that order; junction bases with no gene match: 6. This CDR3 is CASSLSEGASEAFF. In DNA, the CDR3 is TGTGCCAGCAGCTTAAGCGAGGGGGCATCTGAAGCTTTCTTT.

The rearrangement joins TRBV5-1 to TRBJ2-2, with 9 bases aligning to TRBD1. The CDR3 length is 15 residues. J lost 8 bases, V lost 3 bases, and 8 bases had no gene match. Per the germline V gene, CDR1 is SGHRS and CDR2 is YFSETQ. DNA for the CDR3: TGCGCCAGCAGCTACTCCGGGACAGGGAAGGGGGAGCTGTTTTTT. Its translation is CASSYSGTGKGELFF.

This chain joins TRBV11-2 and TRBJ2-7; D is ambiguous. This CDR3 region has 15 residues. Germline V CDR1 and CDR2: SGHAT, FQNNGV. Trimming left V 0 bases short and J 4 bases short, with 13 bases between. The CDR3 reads CASSLDQPVAYEQYF. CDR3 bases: TGTGCCAGCAGCTTAGACCAGCCGGTTGCATACGAGCAGTACTTC.